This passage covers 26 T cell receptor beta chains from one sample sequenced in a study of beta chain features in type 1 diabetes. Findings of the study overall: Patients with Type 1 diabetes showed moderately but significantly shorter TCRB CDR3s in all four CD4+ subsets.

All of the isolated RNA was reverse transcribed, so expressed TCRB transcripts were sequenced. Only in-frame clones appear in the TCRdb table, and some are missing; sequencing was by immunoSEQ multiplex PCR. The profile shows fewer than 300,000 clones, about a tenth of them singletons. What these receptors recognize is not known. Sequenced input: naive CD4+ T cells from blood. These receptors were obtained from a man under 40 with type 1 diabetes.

CDR3 sequence reads: CASSSERVPGELFF. The CDR3 nucleotides read TGTGCCAGTAGTAGTGAGAGGGTCCCCGGGGAGCTGTTTTTT. The rearrangement joins TRBV19 to TRBJ2-2, with a possible D match to TRBD2 (5 bases). There are 14 residues in the CDR3. Trimming took off 4 bases at V and 6 bases at J, with 12 bases between the two ends. CDR1 is LNHDA, CDR2 SQIVND, per germline (reference sequence).

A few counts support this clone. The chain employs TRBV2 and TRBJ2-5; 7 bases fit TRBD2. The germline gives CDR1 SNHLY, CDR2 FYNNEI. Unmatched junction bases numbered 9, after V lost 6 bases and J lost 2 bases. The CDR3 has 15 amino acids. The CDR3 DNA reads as TGTGCCAGCAGACAGGATCCCGGGGGGCAAGAGACCCAGTACTTC. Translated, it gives CASRQDPGGQETQYF.

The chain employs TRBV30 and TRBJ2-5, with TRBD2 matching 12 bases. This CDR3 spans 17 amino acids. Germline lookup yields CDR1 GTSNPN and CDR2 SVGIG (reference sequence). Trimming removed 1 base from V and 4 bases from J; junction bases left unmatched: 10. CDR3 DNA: TGTGCCTGGAGTGAGGCTAGCGGGGGGGCGTTTGGAGAGACCCAGTACTTC. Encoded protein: CAWSEASGGAFGETQYF.

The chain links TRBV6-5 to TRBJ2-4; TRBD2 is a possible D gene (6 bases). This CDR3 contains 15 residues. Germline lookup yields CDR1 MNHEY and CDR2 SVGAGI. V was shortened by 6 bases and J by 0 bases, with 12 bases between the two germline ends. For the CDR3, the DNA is TGTGCCAGCAGCATGGGGACTCTAGCCAAAAACATTCAGTACTTC. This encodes CASSMGTLAKNIQYF.

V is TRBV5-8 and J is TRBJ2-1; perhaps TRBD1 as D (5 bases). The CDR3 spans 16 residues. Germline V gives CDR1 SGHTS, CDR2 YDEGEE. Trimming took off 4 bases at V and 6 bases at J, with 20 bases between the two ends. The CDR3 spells CASSSYRYSDPNEQFF. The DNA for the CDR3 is TGTGCCAGCAGCAGTTACAGGTACTCCGATCCCAATGAGCAGTTCTTC.

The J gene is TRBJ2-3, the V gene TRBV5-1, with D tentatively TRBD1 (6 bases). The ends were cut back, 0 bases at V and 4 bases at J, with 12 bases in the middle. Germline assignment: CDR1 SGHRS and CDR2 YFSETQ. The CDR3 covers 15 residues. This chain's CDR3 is CASSLDRADSDTQYF. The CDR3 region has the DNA TGCGCCAGCAGCTTGGACAGGGCGGACTCAGATACGCAGTATTTT.

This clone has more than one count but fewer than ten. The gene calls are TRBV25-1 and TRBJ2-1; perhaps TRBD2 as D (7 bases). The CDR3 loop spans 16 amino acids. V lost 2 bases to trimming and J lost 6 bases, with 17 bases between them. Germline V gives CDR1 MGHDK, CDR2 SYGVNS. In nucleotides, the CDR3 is TGTGCCAGCAGTGAACCACTGGGGGGGGCCTTCAATGAGCAGTTCTTC. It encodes CASSEPLGGAFNEQFF.

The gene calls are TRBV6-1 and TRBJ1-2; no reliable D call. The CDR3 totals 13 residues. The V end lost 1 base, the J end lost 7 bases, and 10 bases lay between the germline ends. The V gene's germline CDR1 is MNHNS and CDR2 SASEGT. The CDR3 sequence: CASSEDRYSGYTF. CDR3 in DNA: TGTGCCAGCAGTGAAGATCGGTACTCTGGCTACACCTTC.

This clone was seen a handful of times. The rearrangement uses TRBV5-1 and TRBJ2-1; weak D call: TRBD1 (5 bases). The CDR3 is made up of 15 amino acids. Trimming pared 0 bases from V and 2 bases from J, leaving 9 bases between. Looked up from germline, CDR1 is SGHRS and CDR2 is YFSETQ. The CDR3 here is CASSLVAGTYNEQFF. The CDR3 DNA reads TGCGCCAGCAGCTTGGTGGCAGGGACCTACAATGAGCAGTTCTTC.

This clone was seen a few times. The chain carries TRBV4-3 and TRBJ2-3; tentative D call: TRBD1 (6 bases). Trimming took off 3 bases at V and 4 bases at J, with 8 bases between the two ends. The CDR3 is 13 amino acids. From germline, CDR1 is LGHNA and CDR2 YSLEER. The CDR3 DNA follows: TGCGCCAGCAGCCAGCCAGGGGCAGATACGCAGTATTTT. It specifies CASSQPGADTQYF.

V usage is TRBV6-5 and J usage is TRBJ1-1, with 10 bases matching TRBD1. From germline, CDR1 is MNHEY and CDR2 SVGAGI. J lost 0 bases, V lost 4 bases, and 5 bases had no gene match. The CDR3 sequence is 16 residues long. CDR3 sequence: CASSSPGQGLNTEAFF. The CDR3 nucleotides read TGTGCCAGCAGTTCTCCGGGACAGGGGCTGAACACTGAAGCTTTCTTT.

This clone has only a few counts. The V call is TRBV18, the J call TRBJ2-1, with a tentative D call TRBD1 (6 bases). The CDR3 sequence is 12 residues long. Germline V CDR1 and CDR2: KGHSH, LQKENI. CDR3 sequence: CPDRLKDNEQFF. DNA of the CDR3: TGTCCCGACAGGCTAAAGGACAATGAGCAGTTCTTC.

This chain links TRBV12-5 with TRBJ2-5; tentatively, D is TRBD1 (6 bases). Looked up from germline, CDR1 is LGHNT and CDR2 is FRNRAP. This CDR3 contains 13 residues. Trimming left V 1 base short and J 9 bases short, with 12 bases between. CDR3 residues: CASGLDRERAQYF. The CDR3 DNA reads TGTGCTAGTGGTTTGGACAGGGAAAGGGCCCAGTACTTC. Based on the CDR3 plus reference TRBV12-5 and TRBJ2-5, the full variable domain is DARVTQTPRHKVTEMGQEVTMRCQPILGHNTVFWYRQTMMQGLELLAYFRNRAPLDDSGMPKDRFSAEMPDATLATLKIQPSEPRDSAVYFCASGLDRERAQYFGPGTRLLVL.

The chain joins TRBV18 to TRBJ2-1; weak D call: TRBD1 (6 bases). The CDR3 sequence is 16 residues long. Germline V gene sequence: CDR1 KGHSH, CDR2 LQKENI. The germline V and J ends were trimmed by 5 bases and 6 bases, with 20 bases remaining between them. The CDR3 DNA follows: TGTGCCAGCTCAAACATAAGGGCAGGGGCCACCAATGAGCAGTTCTTC. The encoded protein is CASSNIRAGATNEQFF.

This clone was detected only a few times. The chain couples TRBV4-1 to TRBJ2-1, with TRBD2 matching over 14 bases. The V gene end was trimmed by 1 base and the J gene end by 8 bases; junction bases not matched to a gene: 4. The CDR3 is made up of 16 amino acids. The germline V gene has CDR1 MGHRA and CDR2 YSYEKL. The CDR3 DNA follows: TGCGCCAGCAGCCAAGGCGGGACTAGCGGGGGCGATGAGCAGTTCTTC. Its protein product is CASSQGGTSGGDEQFF.

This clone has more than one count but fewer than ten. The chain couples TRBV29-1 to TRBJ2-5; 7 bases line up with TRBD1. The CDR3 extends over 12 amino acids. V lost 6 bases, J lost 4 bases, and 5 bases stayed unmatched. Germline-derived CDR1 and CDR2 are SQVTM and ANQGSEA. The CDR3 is CSVRDSGETQYF. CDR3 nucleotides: TGCAGCGTGAGGGACAGTGGAGAGACCCAGTACTTC.

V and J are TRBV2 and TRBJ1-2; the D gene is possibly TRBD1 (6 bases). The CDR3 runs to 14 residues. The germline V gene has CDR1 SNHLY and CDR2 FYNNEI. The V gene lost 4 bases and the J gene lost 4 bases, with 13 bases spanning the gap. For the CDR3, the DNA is TGTGCCAGCAGTGCAACAGGGACGATCTATGGCTACACCTTC. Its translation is CASSATGTIYGYTF.

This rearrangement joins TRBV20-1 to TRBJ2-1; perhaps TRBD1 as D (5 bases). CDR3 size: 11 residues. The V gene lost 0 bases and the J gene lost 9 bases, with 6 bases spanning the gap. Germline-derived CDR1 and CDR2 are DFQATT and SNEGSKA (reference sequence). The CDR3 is CSARDQGEQFF. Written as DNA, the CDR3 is TGCAGTGCTAGAGACCAGGGTGAGCAGTTCTTC.

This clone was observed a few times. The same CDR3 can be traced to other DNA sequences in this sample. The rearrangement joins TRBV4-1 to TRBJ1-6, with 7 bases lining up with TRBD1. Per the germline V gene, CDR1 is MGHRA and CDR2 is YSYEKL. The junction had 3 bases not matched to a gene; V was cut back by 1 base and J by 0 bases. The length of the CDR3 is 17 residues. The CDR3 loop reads CASSQVTGSSYNSPLHF. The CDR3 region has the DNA TGCGCCAGCAGCCAAGTGACAGGGAGCTCCTATAATTCACCCCTCCACTTT.

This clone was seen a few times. DNA of the CDR3: TGCGCCAGCAGCCAGGATGATCCCTACAATGAGCAGTTCTTC. Amino acids: CASSQDDPYNEQFF. The rearrangement links TRBV5-1 to TRBJ2-1; no firm D call. Trimming stripped 4 bases from V and 2 bases from J, with 10 bases between. Germline V gene data show CDR1 as SGHRS and CDR2 as YFSETQ. CDR3 length: 14 amino acids.

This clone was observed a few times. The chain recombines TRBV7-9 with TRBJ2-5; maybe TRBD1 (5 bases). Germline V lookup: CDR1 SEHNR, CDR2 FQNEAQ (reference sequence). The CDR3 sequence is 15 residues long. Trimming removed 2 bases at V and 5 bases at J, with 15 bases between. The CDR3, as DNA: TGTGCCAGCAGCTTAACCGGGCAGGGCGGTGAGACCCAGTACTTC. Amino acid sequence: CASSLTGQGGETQYF.

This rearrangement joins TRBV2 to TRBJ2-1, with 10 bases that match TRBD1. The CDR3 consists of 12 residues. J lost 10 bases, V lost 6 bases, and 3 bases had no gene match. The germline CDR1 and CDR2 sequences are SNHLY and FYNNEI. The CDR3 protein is CASRGQGNEQFF. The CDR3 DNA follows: TGTGCCAGCAGGGGACAGGGGAACGAGCAGTTCTTC.

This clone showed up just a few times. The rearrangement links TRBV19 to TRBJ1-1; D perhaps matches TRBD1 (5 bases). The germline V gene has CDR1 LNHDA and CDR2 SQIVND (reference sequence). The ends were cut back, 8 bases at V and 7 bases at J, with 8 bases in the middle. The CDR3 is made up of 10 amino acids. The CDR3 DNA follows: TGTGCCAGTGGGAGGGGTGAAGCTTTCTTT. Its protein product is CASGRGEAFF.

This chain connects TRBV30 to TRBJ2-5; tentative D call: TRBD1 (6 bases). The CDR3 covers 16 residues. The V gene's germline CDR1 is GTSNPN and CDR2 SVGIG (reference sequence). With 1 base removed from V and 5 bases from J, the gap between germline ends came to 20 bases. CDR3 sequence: CAWSGRRTALGETQYF. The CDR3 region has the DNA TGTGCCTGGAGTGGACGTAGGACAGCCTTAGGGGAGACCCAGTACTTC.

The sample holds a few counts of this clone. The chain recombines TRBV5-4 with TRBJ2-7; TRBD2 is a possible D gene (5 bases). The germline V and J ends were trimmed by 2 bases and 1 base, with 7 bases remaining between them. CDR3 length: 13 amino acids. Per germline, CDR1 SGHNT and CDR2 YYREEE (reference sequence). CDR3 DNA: TGTGCCAGCAGCTTAGGGAGTTCCTACGAGCAGTACTTC. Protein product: CASSLGSSYEQYF.

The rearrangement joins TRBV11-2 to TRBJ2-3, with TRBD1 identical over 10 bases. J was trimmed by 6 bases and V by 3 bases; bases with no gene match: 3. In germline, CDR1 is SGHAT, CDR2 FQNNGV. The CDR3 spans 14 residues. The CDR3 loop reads CASSLTGGYDTQYF. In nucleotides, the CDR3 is TGTGCCAGCAGCTTGACAGGGGGCTACGATACGCAGTATTTT.